A selection of T cell receptor beta chains follows, all from one sample in a study of T-cell memory formation after mild COVID-19. TCRdb re-called the 5' RACE reads with MiXCR, one entry per CDR3 protein. The table includes approximately 400,000 distinct CDR3 sequences, less than 25% detected once. Sequencing input: PBMCs or a T cell subset sorted from them (not recorded which). These receptors came from an adult woman who had mild COVID-19 (a few samples of this study predate the infection). Cell type and time point are not known. The CDR3 runs from the conserved cysteine through the conserved F or W. A D gene is named only where the DNA matches it firmly. Clone size is shown for a subset of rows, as once, few, many or a class of expanded clone.

v_gene,abundance,j_gene,d_gene,CDR3aa,CDR3nt
TRBV27,few,TRBJ1-5,NA,CASSWAGNQPQHF,TGTGCCAGCAGTTGGGCAGGCAATCAGCCCCAGCATTTT
TRBV12-3/TRBV12-4,NA,TRBJ2-5,NA,CASTAAPIAKETQYF,TGTGCCAGCACCGCAGCTCCGATAGCAAAAGAGACCCAGTACTTC
TRBV5-1,few,TRBJ2-7,TRBD1,CASRRAGTGSNEQYF,TGCGCCAGCAGAAGGGCCGGGACAGGGTCCAACGAGCAGTACTTC
TRBV18,NA,TRBJ2-1,NA,CASSKESGTYNEQFF,TGTGCCAGCTCGAAAGAGAGTGGGACCTACAATGAGCAGTTCTTC
TRBV5-1,NA,TRBJ2-3,NA,CASSLALRGSSTDTQYF,TGCGCCAGCAGCTTGGCTTTGCGGGGCTCTAGCACAGATACGCAGTATTTT
TRBV5-1,few,TRBJ1-5,TRBD1,CASSLGQGAVQPQHF,TGCGCCAGCAGCTTGGGACAGGGGGCGGTTCAGCCCCAGCATTTT
TRBV20-1,NA,TRBJ1-2,TRBD1,CSAIRQGNYGYTF,TGCAGTGCGATCCGACAGGGTAACTATGGCTACACCTTC
TRBV5-6,few,TRBJ2-7,NA,CASSPRGRNSYEQYF,TGTGCCAGCAGCCCTAGGGGACGGAACTCCTACGAGCAGTACTTC
TRBV20-1,NA,TRBJ1-4,NA,CSATEPGQGQLEKLFF,TGCAGTGCTACGGAACCAGGGCAGGGACAACTCGAAAAACTGTTTTTT
TRBV2,many,TRBJ2-1,TRBD1,CASIGTGTEEYNEQFF,TGTGCCAGCATCGGCACAGGGACAGAAGAATACAATGAGCAGTTCTTC
TRBV7-9,many,TRBJ1-3,NA,CASSLVGNTIYF,TGTGCCAGCAGTCTCGTTGGAAACACCATATATTTT
TRBV9,many,TRBJ1-2,NA,CASSPDSASLYGYTF,TGTGCCAGCAGCCCCGACAGCGCCTCCCTCTATGGCTACACCTTC
TRBV20-1,NA,TRBJ1-2,NA,CSVAPRNYGYTF,TGCAGTGTCGCCCCTCGAAACTATGGCTACACCTTC
TRBV5-1,NA,TRBJ2-5,TRBD2,CASSRRAGVQETQYF,TGCGCCAGCAGCCGGAGGGCGGGGGTCCAAGAGACCCAGTACTTC
TRBV25-1,NA,TRBJ1-3,NA,CASSETIRGKGSGNTIYF,TGTGCCAGCAGTGAAACGATCAGGGGTAAGGGCTCTGGAAACACCATATATTTT
TRBV16,NA,TRBJ2-4,NA,CASSQFIEGGSHF,TGTGCCAGCAGCCAATTCATAGAGGGGGGATCCCACTTC
TRBV7-2,few,TRBJ2-5,NA,CASSPGPETQYF,TGTGCCAGCAGCCCAGGGCCTGAGACCCAGTACTTC
TRBV5-1,few,TRBJ2-7,TRBD2,CASSLGAGVGYEQYF,TGCGCCAGCAGCTTGGGAGCGGGAGTTGGATACGAGCAGTACTTC
TRBV5-1,many,TRBJ2-1,TRBD2,CASSLVVGTSRTYNEQFF,TGCGCCAGCAGCTTGGTAGTAGGGACTAGCCGAACCTACAATGAGCAGTTCTTC
TRBV5-1,NA,TRBJ2-2,TRBD2,CASSPRTSGGANTGELFF,TGCGCCAGCAGCCCCAGGACTAGCGGGGGGGCGAACACCGGGGAGCTGTTTTTT
TRBV12-3/TRBV12-4,few,TRBJ2-1,TRBD2,CASSPRLAEGGNEQFF,TGTGCCAGCAGTCCCAGACTAGCGGAAGGGGGAAATGAGCAGTTCTTC
TRBV20-1,NA,TRBJ2-1,NA,CSASLANEQFF,TGCAGTGCTAGTCTAGCGAATGAGCAGTTCTTC
TRBV5-1,many,TRBJ2-1,TRBD1,CASRSASPRTGVYNEQFF,TGCGCCAGCAGATCTGCCTCTCCCCGGACAGGGGTCTACAATGAGCAGTTCTTC
TRBV10-3,NA,TRBJ1-4,TRBD1,CATWGQGEKLFF,TGTGCCACCTGGGGACAGGGGGAAAAACTGTTTTTT
TRBV6-2/TRBV6-3,NA,TRBJ2-1,TRBD2,CASALGAGENGEQFF,TGTGCCAGCGCCCTGGGAGCGGGAGAAAACGGTGAGCAGTTCTTC
TRBV15,NA,TRBJ1-2,NA,CATSRDKGVNGYTF,TGTGCCACCAGCAGAGATAAGGGAGTGAATGGCTACACCTTC
TRBV5-1,few,TRBJ1-2,NA,CASSLGQAGYGYTF,TGCGCCAGCAGCTTGGGACAGGCGGGGTATGGCTACACCTTC
TRBV10-2,NA,TRBJ2-7,TRBD2,CASGERGSSGNYEQYF,TGCGCCAGCGGCGAAAGAGGGTCTAGCGGGAACTACGAGCAGTACTTC
TRBV5-1,once,TRBJ2-5,TRBD2,CASSLGTSGAQETQYF,TGCGCCAGCAGCCTCGGGACTAGCGGGGCCCAAGAGACCCAGTACTTC
TRBV5-1,NA,TRBJ1-1,NA,CASSSGQRNTEAFF,TGCGCCAGCAGCTCAGGACAGCGGAACACTGAAGCTTTCTTT
TRBV11-2,NA,TRBJ2-5,NA,CASSRGIGGRKETQYF,TGTGCCAGCAGCCGTGGGATCGGGGGGCGTAAAGAGACCCAGTACTTC
TRBV3-1,NA,TRBJ2-3,NA,CASSQISDTTDTQYF,TGTGCCAGCAGCCAGATAAGTGACACAACAGATACGCAGTATTTT
TRBV12-3/TRBV12-4,NA,TRBJ1-2,NA,CASSLGRGAGYPF,TGTGCCAGCAGTTTGGGGAGGGGTGCGGGCTACCCCTTC
TRBV2,NA,TRBJ2-7,NA,CASSVLPEGVEQYF,TGTGCCAGCAGTGTACTGCCGGAGGGGGTCGAGCAGTACTTC
TRBV18,NA,TRBJ1-3,NA,CASSPQGLSGNTIYF,TGTGCCAGCTCACCACAGGGACTCTCTGGAAACACCATATATTTT